This T cell receptor beta chain emerged from a study of blood T cell repertoires in COVID-19. At the level of the study: Acute and convalescent COVID-19 specimens originated in the United States, Italy and Spain. PBMCs, B-cell-depleted T cells, or T cells were the source of the cDNA or gDNA that made up the material.

V shed 1 base and J shed 1 base, with 4 bases lying between them. The CDR3 has 13 amino acids. From germline, CDR1 is SGHTA and CDR2 FQGTGA. This clone was seen ten or more times. Authors' data handling: Using reference gene primer amplification, nucleated cell counts were estimated. Assay: immunoSEQ multiplex PCR; the TCRdb copy retains only in-frame clones and omits some. V and J calls and clone size are copied from that table; D and trimming were computed from the DNA. The sample has over 100,000 clones, roughly three quarters seen once; the top ten hold around 2%. The sequencing input was peripheral blood. The chain is built from TRBV7-3 and TRBJ1-1; D gene uncertain. The sequence came from a woman in her 70s with acute or convalescent COVID-19. The CDR3 DNA follows: TGTGCCAGCAGCTTAAACTCGAACACTGAAGCTTTCTTT. Protein: CASSLNSNTEAFF. Combining the CDR3 with reference TRBV7-3 and TRBJ1-1 gives the whole variable domain GAGVSQTPSNKVTEKGKYVELRCDPISGHTALYWYRQSLGQGPEFLIYFQGTGAADDSGLPNDRFFAVRPEGSVSTLKIQRTERGDSAVYLCASSLNSNTEAFFGQGTRLTVV.